A single sample gave rise to the 22 T cell receptor beta chains below, sequenced in a study of beta chain features in type 1 diabetes. Expressed TCRB transcripts were sequenced because the entire RNA isolate underwent reverse transcription. Clones were sequenced by immunoSEQ multiplex PCR, and TCRdb holds only the in-frame ones, with some missing. Among roughly 140,000 clones listed, about 7.1% were seen once. Sequenced material: central memory CD4+ T cells from blood. These receptor sequences come from a woman aged 30 to 39 in good health.

The rearrangement links TRBV11-2 to TRBJ2-3; 10 bases are a match to TRBD2. From germline, CDR1 is SGHAT and CDR2 FQNNGV. This CDR3 has 16 residues. Trimming removed 5 bases from V and 4 bases from J; junction bases left unmatched: 9. This chain's CDR3 is CASSPDSGRMPDTQYF. The CDR3 region has the DNA TGTGCCAGCAGCCCTGATAGCGGGAGGATGCCAGATACGCAGTATTTT.

A few counts support this clone. The genes are TRBV5-1 and TRBJ2-7; D call uncertain. V was clipped by 0 bases and J by 3 bases, with 4 bases between them. CDR3 length equals 12 residues. In germline, CDR1 is SGHRS, CDR2 YFSETQ. DNA for the CDR3: TGCGCCAGCAGCTTGGAACACTACGAGCAGTACTTC. Translating gives CASSLEHYEQYF.

CDR3 in DNA: TGCAGCGTGGCAACACTAGCGGACGGTACCTACGAGCAGTACTTC. Residues: CSVATLADGTYEQYF. The chain combines TRBV29-1 with TRBJ2-7, with 8 nucleotides matching TRBD2. Germline lookup yields CDR1 SQVTM and CDR2 ANQGSEA. The J segment lost 2 bases and the V segment lost 6 bases, leaving 12 bases of the junction unmatched. This CDR3 contains 15 residues.

This clone showed up just a few times. V usage is TRBV19 and J usage is TRBJ1-1; D remains ambiguous. The CDR3 is 13 residues long. Between the trimmed V and J ends, which lost 5 bases and 1 base, there was a span of 8 bases. CDR1 LNHDA and CDR2 SQIVND come from the germline V gene (reference sequence). Here the CDR3 DNA reads TGTGCCAGTAGTCGACGGAGGAACACTGAAGCTTTCTTT. This encodes CASSRRRNTEAFF.

In this sample, this clone turned up a few times. V gene TRBV10-3 combines with J gene TRBJ2-3; tentatively, D is TRBD2 (5 bases). V was clipped by 1 base and J by 7 bases, with 18 bases between them. The CDR3 spans 16 residues. Germline V gene lookup returns CDR1 ENHRY and CDR2 SYGVKD. The DNA of the CDR3 is TGTGCCATCAGTGAGTACGGGCCTGCGGGTTATAATACGCAGTATTTT. It yields the protein CAISEYGPAGYNTQYF.

This clone has at least ten counts. The V call is TRBV5-1, the J call TRBJ2-5; 8 nucleotides line up with TRBD1. The CDR3 totals 14 residues. Trimming at V came to 4 bases and at J to 4 bases, leaving 6 bases not matched to a gene. Germline V lookup: CDR1 SGHRS, CDR2 YFSETQ. CDR3 DNA: TGCGCCAGCAGCCGGACAGGGATGCGAGAGACCCAGTACTTC. Protein sequence: CASSRTGMRETQYF. The variable domain in full, completed from reference TRBV5-1 and TRBJ2-5, reads KAGVTQTPRYLIKTRGQQVTLSCSPISGHRSVSWYQQTPGQGLQFLFEYFSETQRNKGNFPGRFSGRQFSNSRSEMNVSTLELGDSALYLCASSRTGMRETQYFGPGTRLLVL.

Concerning this clone itself: The sample holds other DNA sequences that translate to the same CDR3. The rearrangement links TRBV30 to TRBJ1-1, with 11 bases matching TRBD1. This CDR3 region has 12 residues. Looked up from germline, CDR1 is GTSNPN and CDR2 is SVGIG (reference sequence). Trimming took 5 bases from V and 7 from J; bases not matched to a gene: 3. CDR3 DNA: TGTGCCTGGGGACAGGGGGCAGGTGAAGCTTTCTTT. Its translation: CAWGQGAGEAFF.

A few counts support this clone. This chain connects TRBV27 to TRBJ2-3, with 7 bases lining up with TRBD1. V trimming: 5 bases; J trimming: 6 bases; junction bases outside the gene matches: 8. This CDR3 spans 14 amino acids. Germline CDR1 is MNHEY and CDR2 is SMNVEV (reference sequence). The DNA for the CDR3 is TGTGCCAGCAGTATCGGACAGGTTTTGGATACGCAGTATTTT. Protein sequence: CASSIGQVLDTQYF.

This clone has just a few counts. The V and J genes are TRBV29-1 and TRBJ2-3; 14 nucleotides align to TRBD2. J gave up 5 bases and V 4 bases, and 11 bases lay outside the gene matches. The CDR3 loop spans 17 amino acids. Germline V CDR1 and CDR2: SQVTM, ANQGSEA. In nucleotides, the CDR3 is TGCAGCGTTGCCGCACAGGAGGGACTAGCGGGAGTAGATACGCAGTATTTT. It is translated as CSVAAQEGLAGVDTQYF.

This sequence joins TRBV15 and TRBJ2-1, with 10 bases fitting TRBD2. Per germline, CDR1 LNHNV and CDR2 YYDKDF (reference sequence). J lost 6 bases, V lost 0 bases, and 8 bases had no gene match. This CDR3 has 17 residues. CDR3 in amino acids: CATSRDLGLATSNEQFF. CDR3 in DNA: TGTGCCACCAGCAGAGATTTGGGACTAGCGACGAGCAATGAGCAGTTCTTC.

The gene calls are TRBV5-1 and TRBJ2-3, with a weak D call TRBD1 (6 bases). Germline-derived CDR1 and CDR2 are SGHRS and YFSETQ. V dropped 0 bases and J dropped 6 bases, with 14 bases sitting between them. This CDR3 spans 15 amino acids. The DNA for the CDR3 is TGCGCCAGCAGCTTGGGTGGCAGGGGAAGGGATACGCAGTATTTT. It specifies CASSLGGRGRDTQYF.

This clone occurred many times. The chain joins TRBV2 to TRBJ2-7; perhaps TRBD1 as D (5 bases). Trimming pared 4 bases from V and 4 bases from J, leaving 8 bases between. Germline assignment: CDR1 SNHLY and CDR2 FYNNEI. This CDR3 has 12 amino acids. The DNA for the CDR3 is TGTGCCAGCAGTGTTGGGGCTTACGAGCAGTACTTC. Protein product: CASSVGAYEQYF.

This clone was observed a handful of times. The rearrangement links TRBV6-5 to TRBJ2-2; D perhaps matches TRBD2 (6 bases). This CDR3 is 15 amino acids long. Germline V gives CDR1 MNHEY, CDR2 SVGAGI. V was shortened by 2 bases and J by 0 bases, with 7 bases between the two germline ends. CDR3 region: CASSYGGTNTGELFF. In nucleotides, the CDR3 is TGTGCCAGCAGTTACGGGGGGACGAACACCGGGGAGCTGTTTTTT.

This clone was counted a few times. This chain joins TRBV11-3 and TRBJ2-1, with D unresolved. Per germline, CDR1 SGHNT and CDR2 YENEEA. V was cut by 1 base and J by 9 bases, with 16 bases left in between. The CDR3 consists of 15 residues. DNA for the CDR3: TGTGCCAGCAGCTTAGTGGCGGTGCCCGTGGGTGAGCAGTTCTTC. Encoded protein: CASSLVAVPVGEQFF.

The chain recombines TRBV5-8 with TRBJ2-5; D is unclear. The CDR3 runs 14 residues. CDR1 is SGHTS, CDR2 YDEGEE, per germline. Deletions cut 4 bases from V and 3 bases from J, with 13 bases between. The DNA of the CDR3 is TGTGCCAGCAGCCCGGGTGGAATTGAAGAGACCCAGTACTTC. This encodes CASSPGGIEETQYF.

Many counts were recorded for this clone. Other DNA variants within this sample encode the same CDR3. The chain links TRBV7-6 to TRBJ2-7; TRBD1 matches 7 bases. Looked up from germline, CDR1 is SGHVS and CDR2 is FNYEAQ. The CDR3 has 13 residues. V gave up 2 bases and J gave up 3 bases; unmatched junction bases: 1. Here the CDR3 reads CASSLSGGYEQYF. The CDR3 DNA sequence: TGTGCCAGCAGCTTATCAGGGGGCTACGAGCAGTACTTC.

The rearrangement joins TRBV7-2 to TRBJ1-5, with 8 bases that match TRBD1. Germline V gives CDR1 SGHTA, CDR2 FQGNSA. The CDR3 sequence is 14 residues long. J lost 5 bases, V lost 4 bases, and 4 bases had no gene match. The CDR3 spells CASSSTGGDQPQHF. Written as DNA, the CDR3 is TGTGCCAGCAGCTCCACAGGGGGAGATCAGCCCCAGCATTTT.

This clone was counted only a few times. The CDR3 loop reads CASSLSRGQEETQYF. CDR3 DNA: TGTGCCAGCAGCCTTTCCAGGGGTCAGGAGGAGACCCAGTACTTC. J is TRBJ2-5 and V is TRBV7-2, with a tentative D call TRBD1 (6 bases). The CDR3 sequence is 15 residues long. The germline gives CDR1 SGHTA, CDR2 FQGNSA. V gave up 5 bases and J gave up 5 bases, with 18 bases separating them.

In its sample, this clone was seen a few times. The V call is TRBV27, the J call TRBJ1-1, with D perhaps TRBD1 (6 bases). The CDR3 sequence is 13 residues long. Germline CDR1 and CDR2: MNHEY and SMNVEV (reference sequence). The V end lost 6 bases, the J end lost 3 bases, and 11 bases lay between the germline ends. The CDR3 bases are TGTGCCAGCAGCACAAACAGGGACACTGAAGCTTTCTTT. Translated, it gives CASSTNRDTEAFF.

This clone was recorded at least ten times. The CDR3 spells CASSIDRNTDTQYF. CDR3 coding DNA: TGTGCCAGCAGCATCGACAGGAACACAGATACGCAGTATTTT. This chain uses TRBV28 with TRBJ2-3; D might be TRBD1 (6 bases). Per the germline V gene, CDR1 is MDHEN and CDR2 is SYDVKM. Deletions cut 6 bases from V and 2 bases from J, with 12 bases between. This CDR3 contains 14 residues.

This clone was seen more than once but under ten times. The rearrangement joins TRBV18 to TRBJ1-4, with 11 bases identical to TRBD1. The CDR3 runs 16 residues. Germline V gene lookup returns CDR1 KGHSH and CDR2 LQKENI. J gave up 7 bases and V 3 bases, and 7 bases lay outside the gene matches. Written as DNA, the CDR3 is TGTGCCAGCTCACCTTTTCATGGGACAGGGGGTGAAAAACTGTTTTTT. Protein product: CASSPFHGTGGEKLFF.

This chain joins TRBV6-5 and TRBJ2-7; 11 bases line up with TRBD1. Trimming cost V 6 bases and J 2 bases; bases outside gene matches: 3. The germline V gene encodes CDR1 MNHEY and CDR2 SVGAGI. This CDR3 has 14 residues. CDR3 sequence reads: CASSGTGGTYEQYF. The DNA for the CDR3 is TGTGCCAGCAGCGGGACAGGGGGAACCTACGAGCAGTACTTC.